The 4 T cell receptor beta chains given below trace back to one sample, sequenced in a study of blood T cell repertoires in COVID-19. Sequencing used immunoSEQ multiplex PCR; TCRdb keeps in-frame clones, though not all of them. This table has roughly 180,000 clones, more than 70% appearing once. Sequences were obtained from peripheral blood. These receptors came from a woman aged 60-75 years with acute or convalescent COVID-19.

The chain recombines TRBV2 with TRBJ1-2, with 7 nucleotides matching TRBD1. The CDR3 is 16 amino acids. V was pared by 1 base and J by 4 bases, with 9 bases of the junction left unmatched. The germline V gene has CDR1 SNHLY and CDR2 FYNNEI. The CDR3 reads CASSEGVGTAPYGYTF. The CDR3 DNA follows: TGTGCCAGCAGTGAAGGCGTCGGGACAGCCCCCTATGGCTACACCTTC.

The chain joins TRBV23-1 to TRBJ2-7, with 9 bases that match TRBD1. TRBV23-1 is flagged as an ORF with uncertain function. V lost 10 bases, J lost 0 bases, and 10 bases stayed unmatched. This CDR3 has 15 residues. The CDR3 coding sequence is TGCGCCACCGGACAGGGGCGACCCCCCTCCTACGAGCAGTACGTC. It is translated as CATGQGRPPSYEQYV.

With regard to this clone: This sample includes further DNA sequences coding for the same CDR3. V gene TRBV19 combines with J gene TRBJ2-3, with 8 positions matching TRBD1. V lost 1 base to trimming and J lost 1 base; unmatched junction nucleotides: 1. The CDR3 is made up of 15 amino acids. Germline V gene data show CDR1 as LNHDA and CDR2 as SQIVND (reference sequence). The CDR3 protein is CASSIGRGRTDTQYF. The DNA of the CDR3 is TGTGCCAGTAGTATAGGCAGGGGGCGCACAGATACGCAGTATTTT.

With regard to this clone: The sample carries other DNA sequences with the same CDR3. This rearrangement joins TRBV11-2 to TRBJ1-5; unclear D gene. Trimming shortened V by 2 bases and J by 3 bases, and 5 bases separated the two germline ends. Germline V CDR1 and CDR2: SGHAT, FQNNGV. This CDR3 has 13 amino acids. The CDR3 region is CASSLSLNQPQHF. CDR3 bases: TGTGCCAGCAGCTTAAGCCTCAATCAGCCCCAGCATTTT.